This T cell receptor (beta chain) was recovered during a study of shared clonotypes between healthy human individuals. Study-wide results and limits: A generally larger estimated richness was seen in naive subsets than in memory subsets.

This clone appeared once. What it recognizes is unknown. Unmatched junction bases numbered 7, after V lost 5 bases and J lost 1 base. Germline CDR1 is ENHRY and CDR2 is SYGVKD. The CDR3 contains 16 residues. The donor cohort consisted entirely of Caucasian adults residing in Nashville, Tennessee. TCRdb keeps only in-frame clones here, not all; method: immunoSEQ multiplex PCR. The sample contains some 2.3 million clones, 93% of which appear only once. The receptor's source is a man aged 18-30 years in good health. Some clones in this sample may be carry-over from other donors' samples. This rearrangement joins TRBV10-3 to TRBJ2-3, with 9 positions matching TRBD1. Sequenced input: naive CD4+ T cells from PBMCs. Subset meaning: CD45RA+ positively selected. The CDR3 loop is CAISRGTGSGTDTQYF. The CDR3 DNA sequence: TGTGCCATCAGTAGAGGGACAGGGAGCGGCACAGATACGCAGTATTTT.